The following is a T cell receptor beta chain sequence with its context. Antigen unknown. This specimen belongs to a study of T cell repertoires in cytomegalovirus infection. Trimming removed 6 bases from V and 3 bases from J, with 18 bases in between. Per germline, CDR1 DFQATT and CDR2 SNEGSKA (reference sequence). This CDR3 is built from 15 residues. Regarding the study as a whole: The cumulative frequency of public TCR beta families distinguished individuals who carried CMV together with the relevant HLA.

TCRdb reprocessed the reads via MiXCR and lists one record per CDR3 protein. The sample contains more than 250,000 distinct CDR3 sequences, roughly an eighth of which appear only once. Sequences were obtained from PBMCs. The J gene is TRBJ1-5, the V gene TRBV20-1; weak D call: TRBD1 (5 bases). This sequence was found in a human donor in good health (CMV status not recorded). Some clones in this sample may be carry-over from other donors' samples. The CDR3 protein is CSALGRRGLNQPQHF. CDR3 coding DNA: TGCAGTGCCCTAGGAAGAAGGGGACTCAATCAGCCCCAGCATTTT.